This T cell receptor beta chain came from a study of blood T cell repertoires in COVID-19. Germline V lookup: CDR1 MNHEY, CDR2 SMNVEV (reference sequence). Unmatched junction bases numbered 5, after V lost 6 bases and J lost 3 bases. This CDR3 comprises 14 residues. Original handling: Estimated nucleated cell counts came from reference gene primer amplification. The method was immunoSEQ multiplex PCR; TCRdb's version includes in-frame clones alone and lacks a portion of them. V and J calls and clone size are as listed in that table; D and trimming were resolved from the DNA. This sample has 130,000 or so clones, with roughly four fifths found just once.

The TCR was taken from a human donor in a cohort sampled during active COVID-19. The chain is built from TRBV27 and TRBJ1-5; 7 positions agree with TRBD1. Material for sequencing was peripheral blood. The CDR3 sequence: CASRRQGPNQPQHF. The CDR3 DNA reads as TGTGCCAGCAGGCGACAGGGTCCCAATCAGCCCCAGCATTTT.